A selection of T cell receptor beta chains follows, all from one sample in a study of blood T cell repertoires in COVID-19. Sequenced by immunoSEQ multiplex PCR; TCRdb stores in-frame clones only, minus some. The repertoire has about 480,000 clones, about 89% of them found once; the top ten carry about 4.3%. What was sequenced was peripheral blood. Receptor source: a woman under 40 with acute or convalescent COVID-19. The CDR3 runs from the conserved cysteine through the conserved F or W. The D gene is left open where the match is weak. Only some rows state a clone size, as once, few, many or a class for expanded clones.

clone size,V gene,J gene,D gene,CDR3 protein,CDR3 DNA
-,TRBV24-1,TRBJ2-5,-,CATSDLKGDQETQYF,TGTGCCACCAGTGATTTGAAAGGGGACCAAGAGACCCAGTACTTC
-,TRBV12-3/TRBV12-4,TRBJ2-1,-,CASSLGQKQFF,TGTGCCAGCAGCTTGGGGCAGAAGCAGTTCTTC
-,TRBV11-3,TRBJ1-1,-,CASSLRREDTEAFF,TGTGCCAGCAGCTTGCGCAGGGAGGACACTGAAGCTTTCTTT
-,TRBV19,TRBJ2-2,-,CASRTRTGELFF,TGTGCCAGCCGTACGAGGACCGGGGAGCTGTTTTTT
-,TRBV10-2,TRBJ2-7,TRBD1,CASTTGQVGEQYF,TGCGCCAGCACCACCGGACAGGTCGGGGAGCAGTACTTC
-,TRBV18,TRBJ1-4,TRBD1,CASSGIRDRGEKLFF,TGTGCCAGCTCAGGAATCCGGGACAGAGGGGAAAAACTGTTTTTT
-,TRBV10-3,TRBJ2-1,-,CAISDLGYNEQFF,TGTGCCATCAGTGACCTCGGTTACAATGAGCAGTTCTTC
once,TRBV5-1,TRBJ1-2,TRBD1,CASSLVQGGDYGYTF,TGCGCCAGCAGCTTGGTACAGGGGGGTGACTATGGCTACACCTTC
-,TRBV30,TRBJ1-6,-,CAWNPPGLGSPLHF,TGTGCCTGGAATCCGCCGGGACTAGGGTCACCCCTCCACTTT
-,TRBV9,TRBJ1-2,-,CASSAGHTSNYGYTF,TGTGCCAGCAGCGCCGGACATACGAGTAACTATGGCTACACCTTC
-,TRBV3-1/TRBV3-2,TRBJ2-3,TRBD2,CASSQGGLAGGPEDTQYF,TGTGCCAGCAGCCAAGGAGGCCTAGCGGGGGGGCCGGAAGATACGCAGTATTTT
-,TRBV4-1,TRBJ1-5,-,CASSQDPESVRDGQPQHF,TGCGCCAGCAGCCAAGACCCGGAGTCTGTCAGGGATGGGCAGCCCCAGCATTTT
-,TRBV27,TRBJ2-3,TRBD2,CASSLSGGLGTDTQYF,TGTGCCAGCAGTTTATCGGGGGGGTTGGGCACAGATACGCAGTATTTT
-,TRBV5-1,TRBJ2-1,TRBD2,CASSLAGGPNEQFF,TGCGCCAGCAGCTTAGCGGGGGGGCCCAATGAGCAGTTCTTC
-,TRBV28,TRBJ2-7,TRBD2,CASSPSGVSYEQYF,TGTGCCAGCAGTCCTAGCGGAGTCTCCTACGAGCAGTACTTC
-,TRBV10-3,TRBJ2-7,-,CAISESQSSSYEQYF,TGTGCCATCAGTGAGTCGCAGTCTAGCTCCTACGAGCAGTACTTC
-,TRBV27,TRBJ1-6,-,CASTLSGLASPLHF,TGTGCCAGCACGTTGTCAGGGTTGGCATCACCCCTCCACTTT
once,TRBV12-1,TRBJ2-7,-,CASSFVDEQYF,TGTGCCAGCAGTTTCGTCGACGAGCAGTACTTC
-,TRBV12-3/TRBV12-4,TRBJ1-4,-,CASRRGELEKLFF,TGTGCCAGCAGGCGGGGCGAGCTTGAAAAACTGTTTTTT
once,TRBV7-2,TRBJ2-6,-,CASSLRAGGYSGANVLTF,TGTGCCAGCAGCTTACGGGCAGGGGGGTACTCTGGGGCCAACGTCCTGACTTTC
-,TRBV7-3,TRBJ2-1,-,CASSLTSPSNEQFF,TGTGCCAGCAGCTTAACGTCCCCTAGCAATGAGCAGTTCTTC
-,TRBV9,TRBJ2-1,-,CASSVGRGEQFF,TGTGCCAGCAGCGTAGGTCGGGGTGAGCAGTTCTTC
-,TRBV7-3,TRBJ2-6,-,CASSLETGGANVLTF,TGTGCCAGCAGCTTAGAAACAGGTGGGGCCAACGTCCTGACTTTC
-,TRBV11-2,TRBJ1-1,-,CASSLRNTEAFF,TGTGCCAGCAGCTTACGGAACACTGAAGCTTTCTTT
-,TRBV19,TRBJ1-5,-,CASGRGNPAQPQHF,TGTGCCAGTGGGCGGGGCAATCCCGCCCAGCCCCAGCATTTT